This TCR beta chain derives from a study of CD8 T cell repertoires and HIV-1 epitope variants. Background on the study: Separate wells received one of Twenty-five Gag or Nef variant peptides.

Using immunoSEQ multiplex PCR, the repertoire was profiled, and TCRdb retains in-frame clones only, with some absent. Among some 5,700 clones listed, roughly 60% were seen once. Trimming pared 0 bases from V and 7 bases from J, leaving 11 bases between. The CDR3 totals 14 residues. Germline V gives CDR1 SGDLS, CDR2 YYNGEE. In regard to this clone: Its antigen is not known.

The sample taken for sequencing was cultured CD8+ T cells derived from PBMCs. The TCR was taken from a male donor with HIV. The chain employs TRBV9 and TRBJ2-1; perhaps TRBD2 as D (6 bases). The chain's CDR3 is CASSVAGVKNEQFF. CDR3 coding DNA: TGTGCCAGCAGCGTAGCGGGGGTCAAGAATGAGCAGTTCTTC.